This T cell receptor (beta chain) emerged from a study of blood T cell repertoires in COVID-19. Germline CDR1 and CDR2: MDHEN and SYDVKM. V lost 7 bases and J 8 bases, leaving 12 bases between the germline ends. This CDR3 region has 13 residues. Per the original methods: Reference gene primer amplification gave estimated nucleated cell counts. TCRdb keeps only in-frame clones here, not all; method: immunoSEQ multiplex PCR. V and J calls and clone size come straight from that table; D and trimming were deduced from the DNA. The sample lists a few hundred thousand clones; about 87% were seen once. The genes are TRBV28 and TRBJ1-6; D might be TRBD1 (6 bases). This TCR was recovered from a woman between 70 and 85 years old with COVID-19, enrolled during active disease. The specimen sequenced was peripheral blood. Here the CDR3 DNA reads TGTGCCAGCACCCGACAGGCTGATTCACCCCTCCACTTT. This codes for CASTRQADSPLHF.